The clone carrying this T cell receptor (beta chain) occurred many times. Antigen unknown. Amplification yielded TCR beta CDR3 regions, with RNA transcripts as the source. A set of HTBI primers served as the primers for a first-round RT-PCR of the TCR CDR3. In TCRdb, the multiplex PCR reads were re-called with MiXCR into one record per CDR3 protein. The sample lists hundreds of thousands of distinct CDR3 sequences; 14% to 15% were seen once. V lost 2 bases, J lost 2 bases, and 6 bases stayed unmatched. The CDR3 contains 16 residues. Per the germline V gene, CDR1 is LGHDT and CDR2 is YNNKEL (reference sequence). This sample is part of a study of T cells in Graves' hyperthyroidism and ophthalmopathy. Background on the study: Sampling of peripheral blood happened at initial diagnosis, prior to any treatment. General observations from the study: The authors' 13 V-J model separated ophthalmopathy from stable hyperthyroidism.

Ophthalmopathy patients had Clinical Activity Score at least 3, NOSPECS grade at least 4, duration under 3 months. From approximately 9.3 ml of fresh peripheral blood, PBMCs were isolated. The rearrangement uses TRBV3-1 and TRBJ2-1, with 7 bases aligning to TRBD2. Sequencing was performed on blood. The receptor was derived from a man aged 18 to 30 with Graves' ophthalmopathy. CDR3 protein: CASSQSTGGPYNEQFF. The CDR3 DNA is TGTGCCAGCAGCCAATCGACGGGAGGACCCTACAATGAGCAGTTCTTC.